This note documents a single T cell receptor (beta chain) sequence. This clonotype was seen only a few times. Its antigen specificity is not known. Qualities for individual bases were not recorded, and no much larger clone is one base off. The sample is drawn from a study of Graves' ophthalmopathy and Graves' hyperthyroidism (dated by TCRdb to between 2017 and 2018). Notes on the research overall: Stable hyperthyroidism was defined as no progression to ophthalmopathy within 18 months of follow-up. The study used TCR beta repertoire signatures to distinguish Graves' ophthalmopathy from Graves' hyperthyroidism and to predict progression to ophthalmopathy. In total, under 150 blood samples were TCR-sequenced: approximately 40 ophthalmopathy, 80 or so hyperthyroidism and 17 hyperthyroidism-to-ophthalmopathy patients. To explore V-J signatures that separate ophthalmopathy from hyperthyroidism, a discovery set of approximately 100 patients was enrolled, consisting of about 43 with ophthalmopathy and 55 to 65 with stable hyperthyroidism. For independent validation, a separate cohort was made up of roughly 19 hyperthyroidism patients plus 17 patients who later progressed from hyperthyroidism to ophthalmopathy. In five or six hyperthyroidism patients, the T-cell repertoires found in thyroid tissue were compared with those found in blood. Once sampling was done, hyperthyroidism patients were given methimazole at a starting dose of 30 mg daily, while ophthalmopathy patients were given high-dose intravenous methylprednisolone.

For repertoire sequencing, the TCR beta CDR3 regions were amplified from RNA transcripts. The first round of RT-PCR was done with HTBI primers and the Qiagen OneStep RT-PCR kit, and was followed by a second round of multiplex PCR, then size selection and purification. Libraries were sequenced paired-end with 100 bp reads on an Illumina HiSeq2000. As for how the authors treated the data: SOAPnuke was used to process the reads, throwing out any read that had adapters, had uncalled bases, had a mean Phred below 15, or lacked an exact constant-primer or identifier match. COPE v1.2.5 was used to merge high-quality paired reads. Each unique nucleotide sequence was defined as a clonotype, and clonotypes were aligned to IMGT TRB V, D and J references with MiTCR v1.1. Only V-J combinations with frequency above 0.0001 were analysed, covering 99% to 99.2% of repertoires. For each V-J combination, a TCR clonal expansion and chaos score was defined as the ratio of F50 clonal expansion to chaos observed in the TCRdist matrix. Welch's t-statistics and random forest were used to reduce features to about a dozen V-J combinations, which were fed into a naive Bayes classifier. The similarity between thyroid and blood repertoires was quantified using the Morisita-Horn index. In-frame beta chains were kept once TCRdb had trimmed the public reads at Q25 with fastp and called clones with MiXCR. Identical CDR3 proteins give one entry, which carries the most common genes and DNA. The V and J calls were not made by the authors but by TCRdb's processing. This sample comprises around 520,000 distinct CDR3 sequences, under 45% of them detected only once. The top ten hold about 4.2% of the sample.

The CDR3 sequence holds 11 residues, the cysteine and phenylalanine included. Just CDR3 DNA is preserved here, 33 bases in frame from base 1. CDR1 and CDR2, per the germline V gene, are SQVTM and ANQGSEA. Hyperthyroidism patients were newly diagnosed, were aged 18 to 65 years, and had a disease duration under 2 months. Patients with other autoimmune diseases, uncontrolled infections, pregnancy or lactation were excluded from the study. Diagnosis relied on clinical symptoms, serum thyroxine, TRAb, thyroid ultrasound and orbital computed tomography. Total RNA was extracted using Trizol reagent, and RNA quality was checked on an Agilent 2100 Bioanalyzer. Beyond this particular receptor, the publication reports: Sample size was not predetermined statistically, and investigators were not blinded to group allocation. In validation, the model predicted ophthalmopathy progression with about 71% sensitivity and 72.22% specificity; roughly 11 predicted patients were CT-confirmed with GO in a median of roughly 6.8 months. Most expanded thyroid clonotypes with a frequency above 0.001 also appeared in blood, which suggests that blood repertoires may reflect the immune response in the thyroid. The 13-signature model separated ophthalmopathy from stable hyperthyroidism with 85% to 90% sensitivity and just under 84% specificity in cross-validation, and 80%/75% in the test set.

The chain is made from TRBV29-1 and TRBJ2-5, and 9 junctional nucleotides match TRBD2. The J call may be in error: the DNA end matches TRBJ2-1 better. The sample consisted of peripheral blood or thyroid tissue (not recorded which). The source of this sequence is an adult man with Graves' hyperthyroidism. In nucleotides, the sequence is TGCAGCGTGGGGAGCGGGAGGGAGCAGTTCTTC. Protein translation: CSVGSGREQFF.